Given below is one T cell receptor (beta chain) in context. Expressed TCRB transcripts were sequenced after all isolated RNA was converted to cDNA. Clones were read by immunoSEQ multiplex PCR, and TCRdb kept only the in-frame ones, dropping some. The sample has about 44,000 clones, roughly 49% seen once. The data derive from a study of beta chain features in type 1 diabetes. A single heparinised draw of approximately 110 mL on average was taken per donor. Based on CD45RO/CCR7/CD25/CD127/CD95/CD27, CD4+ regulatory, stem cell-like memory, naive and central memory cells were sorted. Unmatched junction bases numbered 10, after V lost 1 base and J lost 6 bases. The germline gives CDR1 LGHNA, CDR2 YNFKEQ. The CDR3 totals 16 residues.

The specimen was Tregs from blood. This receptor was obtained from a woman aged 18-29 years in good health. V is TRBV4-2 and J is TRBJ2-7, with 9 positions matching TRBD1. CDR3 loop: CASSQVYGTGQGEQYF. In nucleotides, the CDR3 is TGTGCCAGCAGCCAAGTCTACGGGACAGGGCAGGGCGAGCAGTACTTC.